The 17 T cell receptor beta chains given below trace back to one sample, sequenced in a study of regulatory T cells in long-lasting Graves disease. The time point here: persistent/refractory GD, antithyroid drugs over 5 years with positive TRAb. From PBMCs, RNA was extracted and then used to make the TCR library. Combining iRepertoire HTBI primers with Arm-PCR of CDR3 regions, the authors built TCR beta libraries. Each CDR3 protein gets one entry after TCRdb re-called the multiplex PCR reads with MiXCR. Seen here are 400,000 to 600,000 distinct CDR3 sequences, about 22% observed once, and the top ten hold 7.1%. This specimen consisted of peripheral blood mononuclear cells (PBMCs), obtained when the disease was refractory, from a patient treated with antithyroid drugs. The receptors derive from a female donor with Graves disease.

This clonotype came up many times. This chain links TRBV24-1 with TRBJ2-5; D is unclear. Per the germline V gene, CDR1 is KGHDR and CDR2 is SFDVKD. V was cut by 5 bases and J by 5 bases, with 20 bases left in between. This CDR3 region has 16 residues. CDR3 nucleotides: TGTGCCACCAGTGCGTGGGCAGGTTCGTCTCTGGAGACCCAGTACTTC. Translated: CATSAWAGSSLETQYF.

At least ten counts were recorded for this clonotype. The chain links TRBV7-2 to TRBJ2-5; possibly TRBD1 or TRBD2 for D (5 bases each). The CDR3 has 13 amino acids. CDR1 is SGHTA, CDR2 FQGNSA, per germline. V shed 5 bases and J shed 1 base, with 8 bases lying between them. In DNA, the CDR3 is TGTGCCAGCAGCAGGGACCCCCAAGAGACCCAGTACTTC. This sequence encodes CASSRDPQETQYF.

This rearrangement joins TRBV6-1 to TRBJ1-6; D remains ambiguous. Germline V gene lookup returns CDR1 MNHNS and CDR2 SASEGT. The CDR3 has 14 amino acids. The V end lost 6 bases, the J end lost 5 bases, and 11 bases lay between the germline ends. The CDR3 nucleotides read TGTGCCAGCAGCGAAAGGCCCGATAATTCACCCCTCCACTTT. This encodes CASSERPDNSPLHF.

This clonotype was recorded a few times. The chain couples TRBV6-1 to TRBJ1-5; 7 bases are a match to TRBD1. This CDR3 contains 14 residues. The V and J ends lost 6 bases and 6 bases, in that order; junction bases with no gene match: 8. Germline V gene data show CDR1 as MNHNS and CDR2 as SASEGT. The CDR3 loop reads CASRYTGDGQPQHF. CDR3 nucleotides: TGTGCCAGCAGGTATACAGGGGACGGTCAGCCCCAGCATTTT.

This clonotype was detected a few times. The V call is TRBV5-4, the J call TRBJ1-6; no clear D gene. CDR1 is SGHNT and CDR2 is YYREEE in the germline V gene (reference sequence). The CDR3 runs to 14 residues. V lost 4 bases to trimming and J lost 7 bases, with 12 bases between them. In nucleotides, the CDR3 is TGTGCCAGCAGCCACGACACCATAAATTCACCCCTCCACTTT. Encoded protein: CASSHDTINSPLHF.

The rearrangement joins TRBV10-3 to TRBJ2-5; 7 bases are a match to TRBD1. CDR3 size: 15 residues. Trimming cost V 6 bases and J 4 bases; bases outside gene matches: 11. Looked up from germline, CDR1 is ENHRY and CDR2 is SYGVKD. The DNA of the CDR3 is TGTGCCATCAGCGAAGACAGGGAATCAGGAGAGACCCAGTACTTC. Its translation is CAISEDRESGETQYF.

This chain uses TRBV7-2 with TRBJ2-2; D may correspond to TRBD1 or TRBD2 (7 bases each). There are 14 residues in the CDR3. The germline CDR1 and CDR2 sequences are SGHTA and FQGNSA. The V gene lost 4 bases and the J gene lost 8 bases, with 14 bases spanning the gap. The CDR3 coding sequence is TGTGCCAGCAGCTACCGACAGGGAGGGGGGGAGCTGTTTTTT. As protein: CASSYRQGGGELFF.

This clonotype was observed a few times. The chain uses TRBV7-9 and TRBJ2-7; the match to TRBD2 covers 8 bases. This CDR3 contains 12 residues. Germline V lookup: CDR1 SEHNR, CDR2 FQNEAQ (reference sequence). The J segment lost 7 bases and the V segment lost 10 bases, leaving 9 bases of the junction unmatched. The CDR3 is CAILAAEGEQYF. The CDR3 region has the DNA TGTGCCATACTAGCGGCAGAGGGAGAGCAGTACTTC.

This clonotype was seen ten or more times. CDR3: CASSYLPNTGELFF. The CDR3 nucleotides read TGTGCCAGCAGTTACCTTCCGAACACCGGGGAGCTGTTTTTT. V is TRBV6-5 and J is TRBJ2-2; no clear D. Germline assignment: CDR1 MNHEY and CDR2 SVGAGI. V lost 2 bases and J lost 0, with 4 bases in between. The CDR3 consists of 14 residues.

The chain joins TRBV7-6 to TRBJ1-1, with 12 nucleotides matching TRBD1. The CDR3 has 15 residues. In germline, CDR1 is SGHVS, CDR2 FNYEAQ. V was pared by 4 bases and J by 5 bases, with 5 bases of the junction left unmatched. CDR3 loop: CASSSGQGARTEAFF. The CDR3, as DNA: TGTGCCAGCAGCTCGGGACAGGGGGCGAGAACTGAAGCTTTCTTT.

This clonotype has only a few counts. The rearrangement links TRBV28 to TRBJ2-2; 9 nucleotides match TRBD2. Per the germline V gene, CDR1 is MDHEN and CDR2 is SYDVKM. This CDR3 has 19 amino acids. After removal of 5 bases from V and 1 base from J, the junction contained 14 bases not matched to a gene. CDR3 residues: CASSPVGAGGIWNTGELFF. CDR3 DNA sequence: TGTGCCAGCAGTCCCGTCGGAGCGGGAGGCATTTGGAACACCGGGGAGCTGTTTTTT. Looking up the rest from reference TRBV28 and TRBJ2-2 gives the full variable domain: DVKVTQSSRYLVKRTGEKVFLECVQDMDHENMFWYRQDPGLGLRLIYFSYDVKMKEKGDIPEGYSVSREKKERFSLILESASTNQTSMYLCASSPVGAGGIWNTGELFFGEGSRLTVL.

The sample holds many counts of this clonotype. The CDR3 sequence is CASSYARGVFQETQYF. DNA for the CDR3: TGTGCCAGCAGCTACGCCAGGGGGGTTTTTCAAGAGACCCAGTACTTC. The chain couples TRBV7-8 to TRBJ2-5, with D possibly being TRBD1 (7 bases). V lost 4 bases, J lost 2 bases, and 17 bases lay in between. In germline, CDR1 is SGHVS, CDR2 FQNEAQ. This CDR3 contains 16 residues.

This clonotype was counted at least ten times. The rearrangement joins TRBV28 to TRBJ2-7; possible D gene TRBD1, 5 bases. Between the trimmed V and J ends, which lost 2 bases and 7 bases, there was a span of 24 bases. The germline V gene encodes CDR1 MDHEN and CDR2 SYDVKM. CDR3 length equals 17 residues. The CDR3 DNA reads TGTGCCAGCAGTTTAGCCTCCGTGGGGCCGGACGGCTATGAGCAGTACTTC. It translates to CASSLASVGPDGYEQYF.

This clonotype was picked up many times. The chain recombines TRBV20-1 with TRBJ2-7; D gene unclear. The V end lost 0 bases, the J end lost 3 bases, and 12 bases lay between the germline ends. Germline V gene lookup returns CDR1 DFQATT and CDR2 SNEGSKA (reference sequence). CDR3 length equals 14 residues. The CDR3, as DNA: TGCAGTGCTAGAGATGGGCGGACCCACTACGAGCAGTACTTC. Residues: CSARDGRTHYEQYF.

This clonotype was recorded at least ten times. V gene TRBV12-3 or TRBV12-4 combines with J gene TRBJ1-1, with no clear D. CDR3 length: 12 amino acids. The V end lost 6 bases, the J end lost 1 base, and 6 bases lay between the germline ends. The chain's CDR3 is CASSWGNTEAFF. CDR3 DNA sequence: TGTGCCAGCAGCTGGGGGAACACTGAAGCTTTCTTT.

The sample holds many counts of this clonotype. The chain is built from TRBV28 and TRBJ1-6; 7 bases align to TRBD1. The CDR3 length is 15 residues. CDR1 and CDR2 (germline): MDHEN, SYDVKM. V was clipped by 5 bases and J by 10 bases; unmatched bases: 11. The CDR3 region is CASSPGQATGSPLHF. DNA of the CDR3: TGTGCCAGCAGTCCCGGACAGGCGACGGGGTCACCCCTCCACTTT.

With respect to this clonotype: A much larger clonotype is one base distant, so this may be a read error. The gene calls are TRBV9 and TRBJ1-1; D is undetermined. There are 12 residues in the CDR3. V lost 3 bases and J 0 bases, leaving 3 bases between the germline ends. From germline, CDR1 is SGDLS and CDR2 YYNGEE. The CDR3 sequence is CASSGVNTEAFF. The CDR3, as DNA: TGTGCCAGCAGCGGGGTGAACACTGAAGCTTTCTTT.